Below, 31 T cell receptor beta chains from the same sample are listed, as sequenced in a study of T-cell reconstitution after alpha-beta-depleted transplantation in children. TCRbeta library preparation incorporated unique molecular identifiers. TCRdb reanalysed the PCR reads using MiXCR and keeps one entry per CDR3 protein. The table shows about 640,000 distinct CDR3 sequences, with approximately 12% occurring only once. The starting material was PBMCs, mostly from graft donor cells, obtained 360 days after TCRalphabeta/CD19-depleted stem cell transplant. The receptors come from a male patient aged 10 to 17 who had a stem cell transplant for acute myeloid leukemia, so the T cells may come from the graft donor.

The V and J genes are TRBV10-2 and TRBJ1-1; 8 bases map to TRBD1. V shed 0 bases and J 5 bases; nucleotides not matched to a gene: 8. CDR1 and CDR2 from the germline V gene are WSHSY and SAAADI. The CDR3 sequence is 16 residues long. CDR3 DNA sequence: TGCGCCAGCAGTGAGTCGTGGGGGACAGGAACGACTGAAGCTTTCTTT. It is translated as CASSESWGTGTTEAFF.

This clonotype was found many times. V usage is TRBV11-1 and J usage is TRBJ2-7, with 10 bases matching TRBD2. The V gene end was trimmed by 1 base and the J gene end by 0 bases; junction bases not matched to a gene: 21. The CDR3 covers 22 residues. The germline CDR1 and CDR2 sequences are SGHAT and FQDESV (reference sequence). The CDR3, as DNA: TGTGCCAGCAGCTTAGGGCCTCTCTGGGCTAGCGGGAGTCAGGGGGACTCCTACGAGCAGTACTTC. Its protein is CASSLGPLWASGSQGDSYEQYF.

The rearrangement uses TRBV4-3 and TRBJ2-6; TRBD2 matches at 7 bases. The CDR3 runs to 16 residues. Germline loops: CDR1 LGHNA, CDR2 YSLEER. V trimming: 0 bases; J trimming: 2 bases; junction bases outside the gene matches: 1. The CDR3 spells CASSQDRGAGANVLTF. The CDR3, as DNA: TGCGCCAGCAGCCAAGATCGGGGGGCTGGGGCCAACGTCCTGACTTTC.

As DNA, the CDR3 is TGCAGTGCTAGAGCCCAGGAATCTGTACTCAGAGAGACCCAGTACTTC. It is translated as CSARAQESVLRETQYF. J is TRBJ2-5 and V is TRBV20-1; D is undetermined. This CDR3 region has 16 residues. CDR1 is DFQATT, CDR2 SNEGSKA, per germline (reference sequence). V gave up 1 base and J gave up 4 bases, with 19 bases separating them.

V and J are TRBV7-3 and TRBJ2-1; 9 nucleotides match TRBD2. The CDR3 extends over 16 amino acids. V lost 5 bases and J lost 8; bases outside the gene matches: 13. Germline V CDR1 and CDR2: SGHTA, FQGTGA. This chain's CDR3 is CASSTLGLAGLHEQFF. The CDR3, as DNA: TGTGCCAGCAGCACCCTTGGTCTAGCGGGACTCCATGAGCAGTTCTTC.

This clonotype was seen more than once but under ten times. The genes are TRBV6-2 or TRBV6-3 and TRBJ2-4; 13 bases are shared with TRBD2. The CDR3 totals 18 residues. The J segment lost 0 bases and the V segment lost 5 bases, leaving 7 bases of the junction unmatched. Germline CDR1 and CDR2: MNHEY and SVGEGT. CDR3 DNA sequence: TGTGCCAGCAGTACCCGGACTAGCGGGGGTCTAGCCAAAAACATTCAGTACTTC. Amino acids: CASSTRTSGGLAKNIQYF.

This clonotype showed up just a few times. The J gene is TRBJ2-5, the V gene TRBV7-8; 7 bases align to TRBD1. Germline V gene lookup returns CDR1 SGHVS and CDR2 FQNEAQ. V shed 0 bases and J 5 bases; nucleotides not matched to a gene: 21. The CDR3 extends over 20 amino acids. The CDR3 nucleotides read TGTGCCAGCAGCTTAGCGAGGGTGAAAGGGGGCGCAAAAAGCGTGGAGACCCAGTACTTC. Its translation: CASSLARVKGGAKSVETQYF.

The genes are TRBV20-1 and TRBJ1-5, with D perhaps matching TRBD1 (5 bases). The CDR3 totals 16 residues. Trimming shortened V by 1 base and J by 3 bases, and 16 bases separated the two germline ends. Germline V gives CDR1 DFQATT, CDR2 SNEGSKA (reference sequence). CDR3 coding DNA: TGCAGTGCTAGAGTCCCCCAGGGAGGGAACAATCAGCCCCAGCATTTT. It yields the protein CSARVPQGGNNQPQHF.

J is TRBJ1-2 and V is TRBV6-1, with 7 bases fitting TRBD1. Trimming removed 6 bases from V and 0 bases from J; junction bases left unmatched: 7. In germline, CDR1 is MNHNS, CDR2 SASEGT. CDR3 length: 15 residues. CDR3 amino acids: CASRPGTVPNYGYTF. The CDR3 nucleotides are TGTGCCAGCAGACCCGGGACAGTCCCTAACTATGGCTACACCTTC.

The chain is built from TRBV7-6 and TRBJ2-2; a weak D match, TRBD2 (6 bases). The germline V and J ends were trimmed by 0 bases and 1 base, with 15 bases remaining between them. CDR3 size: 18 residues. Germline V lookup: CDR1 SGHVS, CDR2 FNYEAQ. CDR3 sequence: CASSLAAEGRKNTGELFF. CDR3 bases: TGTGCCAGCAGCTTAGCGGCGGAGGGGCGTAAGAACACCGGGGAGCTGTTTTTT.

The chain recombines TRBV29-1 with TRBJ2-3; a weak D match, TRBD2 (6 bases). Looked up from germline, CDR1 is SQVTM and CDR2 is ANQGSEA. V lost 3 bases to trimming and J lost 2 bases, with 12 bases between them. This CDR3 comprises 14 residues. The CDR3 nucleotides read TGCAGCGTTGACGTTTGGCGGGACACAGATACGCAGTATTTT. Encoded protein: CSVDVWRDTDTQYF.

This clonotype was counted at least ten times. The chain has TRBV20-1 and TRBJ2-7, with TRBD2 matching 10 bases. After removal of 2 bases from V and 6 bases from J, the junction contained 7 bases not matched to a gene. CDR1 is DFQATT and CDR2 is SNEGSKA in the germline V gene (reference sequence). This CDR3 spans 14 amino acids. Written as DNA, the CDR3 is TGCAGTGCTAGATGGAGCGGGAGGGACGTCGAGCAGTACTTC. Amino acid sequence: CSARWSGRDVEQYF.

The rearrangement links TRBV28 to TRBJ2-2; 12 nucleotides align to TRBD2. V gave up 5 bases and J gave up 1 base; unmatched junction bases: 5. This CDR3 contains 17 residues. Germline loops: CDR1 MDHEN, CDR2 SYDVKM. The CDR3 DNA sequence: TGTGCCAGCAGTACTCCGGGACTAGCGGGGAACACCGGGGAGCTGTTTTTT. Protein sequence: CASSTPGLAGNTGELFF.

The chain carries TRBV30 and TRBJ2-1; 12 positions agree with TRBD2. The germline gives CDR1 GTSNPN, CDR2 SVGIG (reference sequence). This CDR3 region has 17 residues. With 0 bases clipped from V and 9 bases from J, the junction kept 12 bases outside the gene matches. This chain's CDR3 is CAWSVLWTSGMRTEQFF. The CDR3 DNA sequence: TGTGCCTGGAGTGTACTCTGGACTAGCGGGATGAGAACTGAGCAGTTCTTC.

This clonotype was observed a few times. The rearrangement uses TRBV28 and TRBJ2-6; no firm D call. Trimming removed 1 base from V and 2 bases from J, with 6 bases in between. The germline CDR1 and CDR2 sequences are MDHEN and SYDVKM. The CDR3 totals 15 residues. In DNA, the CDR3 is TGTGCCAGCAGTTTATCCAGGCCTGGGGCCAACGTCCTGACTTTC. Protein product: CASSLSRPGANVLTF.

This chain connects TRBV23-1 to TRBJ1-4; D ambiguous. TRBV23-1 is reported as an ORF; its role is uncertain. The CDR3 runs to 11 residues. Trimming shortened V by 0 bases and J by 7 bases, and 0 bases separated the two germline ends. CDR3 nucleotide sequence: TGCGCCAGCAGTCAATCTGAAAAACTGTTTTTT. Its translation is CASSQSEKLFF.

This clonotype appeared many times. This chain joins TRBV20-1 and TRBJ2-1, with unresolved D. CDR3 size: 14 residues. CDR1 is DFQATT, CDR2 SNEGSKA, per germline (reference sequence). Trimming took off 3 bases at V and 0 bases at J, with 9 bases between the two ends. The CDR3 nucleotides read TGCAGTGCTAGGCCTCGTAGCTCCTACAATGAGCAGTTCTTC. Its protein product is CSARPRSSYNEQFF.

J is TRBJ2-5 and V is TRBV5-1; tentatively, D is TRBD2 (5 bases). CDR1 SGHRS and CDR2 YFSETQ come from the germline V gene. V lost 4 bases and J lost 5, with 15 bases in between. CDR3 length: 14 amino acids. CDR3 nucleotides: TGCGCCAGCAGCCCGGAGGAGCGAGTGGAGACCCAGTACTTC. Its translation is CASSPEERVETQYF.

In its sample, this clonotype was seen a few times. The V and J genes are TRBV24-1 and TRBJ2-1, with D unclear. Germline values: CDR1 KGHDR, CDR2 SFDVKD. This CDR3 has 15 residues. The V gene lost 2 bases and the J gene lost 2 bases, with 9 bases spanning the gap. CDR3 nucleotides: TGTGCCACCAGTGATTCCCCTAGGGCCTACAATGAGCAGTTCTTC. Translated, it gives CATSDSPRAYNEQFF.

This chain connects TRBV5-1 to TRBJ2-5; D uncertain. Germline V gene sequence: CDR1 SGHRS, CDR2 YFSETQ. V lost 8 bases and J lost 1, with 6 bases in between. The CDR3 has 11 residues. The CDR3 region has the DNA TGCGCCAGTGCCTCCCAAGAGACCCAGTACTTC. It translates to CASASQETQYF.

This clonotype was seen more than once but under ten times. J is TRBJ1-5 and V is TRBV6-2 or TRBV6-3, with TRBD1 identical over 8 bases. With V trimmed by 5 bases and J by 4 bases, 13 bases remained unmatched. The length of the CDR3 is 17 residues. Germline assignment: CDR1 MNHEY and CDR2 SVGEGT. CDR3 region: CASSTPWGQAGNQPQHF. The CDR3 DNA reads TGTGCCAGCAGTACACCCTGGGGACAGGCTGGGAATCAGCCCCAGCATTTT.

This clonotype was recorded a few times. The chain recombines TRBV12-3 or TRBV12-4 with TRBJ2-1; D not resolved. The CDR3 is 12 residues long. Between the trimmed V and J ends, which lost 7 bases and 6 bases, there was a span of 10 bases. DNA for the CDR3: TGTGCCAGCACGATCATCTCCAATGAGCAGTTCTTC. Translated, it gives CASTIISNEQFF.

This clonotype showed up just a few times. The gene calls are TRBV30 and TRBJ2-3; 7 bases match TRBD2. CDR3 size: 16 residues. Unmatched junction bases numbered 11, after V lost 3 bases and J lost 2 bases. Per germline, CDR1 GTSNPN and CDR2 SVGIG (reference sequence). The CDR3 nucleotides read TGTGCCTGGAGGACCGCGACTAGCTGGTACACAGATACGCAGTATTTT. It is translated as CAWRTATSWYTDTQYF.

This clonotype was counted many times. The chain is built from TRBV5-1 and TRBJ2-5, with 7 bases that match TRBD2. Trimming took 3 bases from V and 5 from J; bases not matched to a gene: 4. This CDR3 contains 13 residues. Looked up from germline, CDR1 is SGHRS and CDR2 is YFSETQ. CDR3 in DNA: TGCGCCAGCAGCTCAGGACTAGTTGAGACCCAGTACTTC. This encodes CASSSGLVETQYF.

This clonotype has just a few counts. The chain recombines TRBV18 with TRBJ2-3; TRBD2 might be the D (6 bases). V lost 3 bases, J lost 2 bases, and 15 bases lay in between. The CDR3 is made up of 16 amino acids. Per germline, CDR1 KGHSH and CDR2 LQKENI. The CDR3 region has the DNA TGTGCCAGCTCACCGACGGGACTGGGAACCACAGATACGCAGTATTTT. Translation gives CASSPTGLGTTDTQYF.

This clonotype was counted at least ten times. This chain joins TRBV29-1 and TRBJ2-1, with 10 bases that match TRBD2. CDR1 is SQVTM, CDR2 ANQGSEA, per germline. This CDR3 is built from 13 residues. V trimming: 7 bases; J trimming: 6 bases; junction bases outside the gene matches: 6. CDR3 bases: TGCAGCGCGCTCCGGACTAGCGGCAATGAGCAGTTCTTC. This sequence encodes CSALRTSGNEQFF.

The chain couples TRBV4-3 to TRBJ2-2; D unresolved. Germline V CDR1 and CDR2: LGHNA, YSLEER. V was clipped by 1 base and J by 0 bases, with 15 bases between them. The CDR3 sequence is 18 residues long. This CDR3 is CASSQALDSRPNTGELFF. In DNA form, the CDR3 reads TGCGCCAGCAGCCAAGCTCTGGATTCCCGACCGAACACCGGGGAGCTGTTTTTT.

This clonotype was observed at least ten times. The chain combines TRBV20-1 with TRBJ2-4, with 7 bases lining up with TRBD2. The CDR3 is 16 amino acids. Germline V gives CDR1 DFQATT, CDR2 SNEGSKA (reference sequence). J lost 4 bases, V lost 6 bases, and 15 bases had no gene match. This CDR3 is CSALWDGAGEKNIQYF. CDR3 bases: TGCAGTGCCCTCTGGGACGGGGCGGGAGAGAAAAACATTCAGTACTTC.

This chain joins TRBV20-1 and TRBJ2-7; D is ambiguous. V lost 3 bases to trimming and J lost 3 bases, with 18 bases between them. Germline V gene sequence: CDR1 DFQATT, CDR2 SNEGSKA (reference sequence). The CDR3 covers 15 residues. CDR3 in DNA: TGCAGTGCTAGCCGAACTATAACTCTAAGCTACGAGCAGTACTTC. Its translation is CSASRTITLSYEQYF.

This clonotype was detected a few times. The V gene is TRBV10-3, the J gene TRBJ2-7, with TRBD2 as a possible D gene (6 bases). The CDR3 extends over 11 amino acids. Germline-derived CDR1 and CDR2 are ENHRY and SYGVKD. V lost 10 bases and J lost 6, with 13 bases in between. This CDR3 is CATGTPGEQYV. The CDR3 DNA reads as TGTGCCACCGGGACTCCCGGCGAGCAGTACGTC.

This chain uses TRBV24-1 with TRBJ2-5, with 7 bases that match TRBD2. Trimming at V came to 0 bases and at J to 1 base, leaving 4 bases not matched to a gene. CDR3 length equals 16 residues. Looked up from germline, CDR1 is KGHDR and CDR2 is SFDVKD. The CDR3 DNA is TGTGCCACCAGTGATTTGGGGGGGGGACCCCAAGAGACCCAGTACTTC. It is translated as CATSDLGGGPQETQYF.